The 8 T cell receptor beta chains given below trace back to one sample, sequenced in a study of shared T cell receptors in the human thymus. Here immunoSEQ multiplex PCR was the method, and the copy in TCRdb shows in-frame clones only, minus some. There are hundreds of thousands of clones in the sample; about 84% occur only once, and approximately 0.013% lies in the top ten. The same sample was also studied in work on human thymus T cells.

Specimen: thymocytes. All receptors come from a boy in the first two years of life with a congenital heart defect.

The gene calls are TRBV10-2 and TRBJ2-1, with D possibly TRBD2 on 6 matching bases. Germline CDR1 and CDR2: WSHSY and SAAADI. V was shortened by 4 bases and J by 6 bases, with 10 bases between the two germline ends. The CDR3 contains 13 residues. CDR3 region: CASSGGRLNEQFF. Written as DNA, the CDR3 is TGCGCCAGCAGTGGGGGGAGGCTCAATGAGCAGTTCTTC.

The chain uses TRBV30 and TRBJ2-7, with TRBD2 identical over 10 bases. CDR3 length: 13 amino acids. From germline, CDR1 is GTSNPN and CDR2 SVGIG (reference sequence). Trimming took 4 bases from V and 0 from J; bases not matched to a gene: 0. CDR3 in amino acids: CAWTSGSSYEQYF. CDR3 DNA sequence: TGTGCCTGGACTAGCGGGAGCTCCTACGAGCAGTACTTC.

This chain joins TRBV29-1 and TRBJ2-7; 9 bases map to TRBD1. This CDR3 has 13 residues. V was pared by 7 bases and J by 4 bases, with 8 bases of the junction left unmatched. Germline CDR1 is SQVTM and CDR2 is ANQGSEA. The CDR3, as DNA: TGCAGCGCCTTCCGGGACAGGGATTACGAGCAGTACTTC. Amino acids: CSAFRDRDYEQYF.

V usage is TRBV11-3 and J usage is TRBJ2-2; D is uncertain. Germline loops: CDR1 SGHNT, CDR2 YENEEA. The CDR3 extends over 15 amino acids. Trimming removed 2 bases from V and 4 bases from J, with 11 bases in between. This CDR3 reads CASSLSGRGTGELFF. Written as DNA, the CDR3 is TGTGCCAGCAGCTTAAGTGGTAGAGGCACCGGGGAGCTGTTTTTT.

The rearrangement links TRBV19 to TRBJ1-3, with 10 bases matching TRBD1. Germline CDR1 reads LNHDA; CDR2 reads SQIVND (reference sequence). Germline trimming cut 11 bases from V and 2 bases from J; bases unmatched to any gene: 9. The CDR3 totals 15 residues. The CDR3 DNA sequence: TGTGCCGCCTCCGGGACAGGGGTAACTGGAAACACCATATATTTT. This sequence encodes CAASGTGVTGNTIYF. The entire variable domain, with the rest obtained from reference TRBV19 and TRBJ1-3, is as follows: DGGITQSPKYLFRKEGQNVTLSCEQNLNHDAMYWYRQDPGQGLRLIYYSQIVNDFQKGDIAEGYSVSREKKESFPLTVTSAQKNPTAFYLCAASGTGVTGNTIYFGEGSWLTVV.

V gene TRBV27 combines with J gene TRBJ2-7; possible D gene TRBD2, 6 bases. V was shortened by 3 bases and J by 7 bases, with 13 bases between the two germline ends. This CDR3 has 13 residues. Germline V lookup: CDR1 MNHEY, CDR2 SMNVEV (reference sequence). The CDR3 nucleotides are TGTGCCAGCAGTTTCCGTCGGCGGGGTGAGCAGTACTTC. This gives the protein CASSFRRRGEQYF.

This rearrangement joins TRBV5-1 to TRBJ1-2; D perhaps matches TRBD1 (6 bases). The V end lost 4 bases, the J end lost 0 bases, and 13 bases lay between the germline ends. CDR3 size: 15 residues. Germline V gene lookup returns CDR1 SGHRS and CDR2 YFSETQ. Here the CDR3 DNA reads TGCGCCAGCAGCCCTGAGGGGGACACTAACTATGGCTACACCTTC. Translated: CASSPEGDTNYGYTF.

In DNA form, the CDR3 reads TGTGCCAGCAGTCCCGGAGCCTCCTACGAGCAGTACTTC. Translated: CASSPGASYEQYF. The chain employs TRBV27 and TRBJ2-7, with D hard to call. This CDR3 spans 13 amino acids. Germline lookup yields CDR1 MNHEY and CDR2 SMNVEV (reference sequence). V was shortened by 5 bases and J by 0 bases, with 8 bases between the two germline ends.